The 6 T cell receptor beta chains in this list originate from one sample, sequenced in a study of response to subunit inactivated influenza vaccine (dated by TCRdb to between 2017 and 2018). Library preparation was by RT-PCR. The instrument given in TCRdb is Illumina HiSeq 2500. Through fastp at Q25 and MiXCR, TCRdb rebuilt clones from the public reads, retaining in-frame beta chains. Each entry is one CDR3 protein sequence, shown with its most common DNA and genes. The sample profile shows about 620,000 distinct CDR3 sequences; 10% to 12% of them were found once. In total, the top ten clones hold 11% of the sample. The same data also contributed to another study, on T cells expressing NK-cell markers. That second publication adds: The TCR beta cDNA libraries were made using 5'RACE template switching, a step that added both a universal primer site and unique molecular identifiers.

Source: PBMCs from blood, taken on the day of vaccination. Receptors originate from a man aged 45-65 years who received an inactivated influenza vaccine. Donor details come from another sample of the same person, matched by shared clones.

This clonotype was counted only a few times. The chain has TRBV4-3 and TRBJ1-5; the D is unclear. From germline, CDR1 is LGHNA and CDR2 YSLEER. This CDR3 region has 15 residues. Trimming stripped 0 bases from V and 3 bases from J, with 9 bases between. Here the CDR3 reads CASSQDHSNNQPQHF. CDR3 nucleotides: TGCGCCAGCAGCCAAGATCACAGCAACAATCAGCCCCAGCATTTT.

This CDR3 reads CASSSLWGTDTQYF. CDR3 nucleotides: TGTGCCAGCAGTTCTCTGTGGGGCACAGATACGCAGTATTTT. The chain uses TRBV12-3 or TRBV12-4 and TRBJ2-3; D call uncertain. V lost 4 bases and J lost 1, with 9 bases in between. The CDR3 is made up of 14 amino acids.

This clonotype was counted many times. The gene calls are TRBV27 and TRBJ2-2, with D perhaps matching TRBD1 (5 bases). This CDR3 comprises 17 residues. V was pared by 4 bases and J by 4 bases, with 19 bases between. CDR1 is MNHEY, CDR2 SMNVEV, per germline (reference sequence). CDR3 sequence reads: CASSSISRTGVTGELFF. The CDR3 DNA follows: TGTGCCAGCAGTTCCATATCCCGAACAGGAGTCACCGGGGAGCTGTTTTTT.

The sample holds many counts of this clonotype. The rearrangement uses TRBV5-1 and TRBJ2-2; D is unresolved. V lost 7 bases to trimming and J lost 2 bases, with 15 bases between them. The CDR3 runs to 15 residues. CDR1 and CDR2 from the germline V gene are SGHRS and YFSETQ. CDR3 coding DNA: TGCGCCAGCCGATCCCCGGCATCAAACACCGGGGAGCTGTTTTTT. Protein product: CASRSPASNTGELFF.

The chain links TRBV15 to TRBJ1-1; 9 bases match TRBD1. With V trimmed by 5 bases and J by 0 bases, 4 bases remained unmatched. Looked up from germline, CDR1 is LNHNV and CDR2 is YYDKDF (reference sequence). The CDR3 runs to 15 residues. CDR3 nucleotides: TGTGCCACCAGCGGTAGGACAGGGGTGAACACTGAAGCTTTCTTT. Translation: CATSGRTGVNTEAFF.

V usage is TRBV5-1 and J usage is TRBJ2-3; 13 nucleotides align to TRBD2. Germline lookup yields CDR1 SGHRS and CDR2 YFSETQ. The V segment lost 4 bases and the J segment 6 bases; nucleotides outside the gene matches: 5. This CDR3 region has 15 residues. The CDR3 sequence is CASSRWTSGSDTQYF. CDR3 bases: TGCGCCAGCAGCCGCTGGACTAGCGGGAGTGATACGCAGTATTTT.